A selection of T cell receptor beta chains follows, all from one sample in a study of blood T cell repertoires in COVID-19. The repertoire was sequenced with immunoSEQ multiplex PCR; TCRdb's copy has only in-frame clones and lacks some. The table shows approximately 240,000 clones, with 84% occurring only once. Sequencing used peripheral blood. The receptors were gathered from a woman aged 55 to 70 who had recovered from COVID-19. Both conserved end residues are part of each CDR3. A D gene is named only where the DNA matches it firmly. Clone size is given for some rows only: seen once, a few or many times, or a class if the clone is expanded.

CASSYRRGLGNTEAFF	TGTGCCAGCAGTTACCGCAGGGGGCTGGGGAACACTGAAGCTTTCTTT	TRBV6-5	TRBD1	TRBJ1-1	.
CAAGAINGDTDQPQHF	TGCGCCGCGGGGGCTATAAATGGCGACACCGATCAGCCCCAGCATTTT	TRBV5-1	.	TRBJ1-5	once
CASRASGYGYTF	TGTGCCAGCAGGGCGTCGGGCTATGGCTACACCTTC	TRBV27	.	TRBJ1-2	.
CASSLGLNIAGVGQYF	TGTGCCAGCAGCTTAGGGCTGAACATAGCGGGGGTCGGGCAGTACTTC	TRBV11-2	TRBD2	TRBJ2-7	.
CASSQDPSGGYEQYF	TGCGCCAGCAGCCAAGACCCTAGCGGGGGGTACGAGCAGTACTTC	TRBV4-1	TRBD2	TRBJ2-7	.
CASSWPGLGWDEQFF	TGTGCCAGCAGTTGGCCGGGACTGGGCTGGGATGAGCAGTTCTTC	TRBV6-2/TRBV6-3	.	TRBJ2-1	.
CASSETRARTGELFF	TGTGCCAGCAGTGAAACCAGGGCGAGGACCGGGGAGCTGTTTTTT	TRBV2	.	TRBJ2-2	.
CASSPPGRVAEKLFF	TGTGCCAGCTCACCACCGGGGAGGGTAGCCGAAAAACTGTTTTTT	TRBV18	.	TRBJ1-4	.
CASSPPEVYEQYF	TGTGCCAGCTCACCACCCGAGGTCTACGAGCAGTACTTC	TRBV18	.	TRBJ2-7	.
CASRREAQGEKLFF	TGTGCCAGCAGGCGGGAAGCCCAGGGTGAAAAACTGTTTTTT	TRBV27	.	TRBJ1-4	few
CASSQSWLGEEQFF	TGCGCCAGCAGCCAGTCCTGGCTGGGAGAGGAGCAGTTCTTC	TRBV4-1	.	TRBJ2-1	.
CASSPGGGEKLFF	TGTGCCAGCAGCCCCGGGGGTGGAGAAAAACTGTTTTTT	TRBV9	.	TRBJ1-4	.
CASGSQRGDNEQFF	TGTGCCAGCGGATCCCAGCGGGGGGACAATGAGCAGTTCTTC	TRBV7-8	TRBD2	TRBJ2-1	.
CASSGGWNTEAFF	TGCGCCAGCAGCGGGGGATGGAACACTGAAGCTTTCTTT	TRBV10-1	.	TRBJ1-1	few
CASSTREGDQYF	TGTGCCAGCAGTACCCGTGAGGGGGACCAGTACTTC	TRBV6-2/TRBV6-3	.	TRBJ2-5	.
CASSQEWLADYNEQFF	TGTGCCAGCAGCCAAGAGTGGCTAGCGGATTACAATGAGCAGTTCTTC	TRBV4-2	TRBD2	TRBJ2-1	.